This T cell receptor (beta chain) is drawn from a study of OX40 agonist ivuxolimab in advanced cancers. Describing the broader study: Ivuxolimab was a fully human IgG2 agonistic monoclonal antibody targeting the costimulatory receptor OX40 (CD134). Intravenous ivuxolimab was administered to patients every 2 weeks at six dose levels: 0.01, 0.1, 0.3, 1.5, 3 and 10 mg/kg. Of the approximately 53 patients in dose escalation, about 20 had hepatocellular carcinoma, some 15 had melanoma, 9 had renal cell carcinoma and 9 had head and neck cancer. In the dose-escalation cohort, 70% to 85% of patients were male, and the mean age was around 60 years, with a range of roughly 20 to 85. Patients were allowed to have had prior anti-PD-1, anti-PD-L1 or anti-CTLA-4 therapy, and around 40% of the dose-escalation patients had previously received checkpoint inhibitors. Partial responses occurred in three dose-escalation patients, of whom one had hepatocellular carcinoma and two had cutaneous melanoma. The purpose of peripheral TCRbeta sequencing was to test whether ivuxolimab changed TCR sequence diversity and led to clonal T-cell expansion. The paper reports the monotherapy dose-escalation portion (N of about 54 patients) of the phase I ivuxolimab trial.

Patients with autoimmune disease history or receiving systemic immunosuppression were excluded from the trial. Peripheral blood for TCR sequencing was collected from all dose cohorts at baseline, on cycle 4 day 1, and on cycle 7 day 1. The samples were drawn from a first-in-human, open-label, multicenter phase I dose-escalation trial of ivuxolimab. Adults with locally advanced or metastatic melanoma, renal cell carcinoma, hepatocellular carcinoma or head and neck squamous cell carcinoma were enrolled in the trial. CD4+ and CD8+ T cells were sorted separately from peripheral blood before TCR sequencing. Details on this clone: There is no known antigen for this receptor. No much larger clonotype is one base removed from it; base qualities were not supplied.

To sequence the TCRbeta CDR3 region, genomic DNA was isolated from the sorted cells. The immunoSEQ Assay was used for sequencing of TCRbeta CDR3 regions. This immuneACCESS table, as held by TCRdb, lists in-frame sequences with V and J called but not all clones. Of the missing ones, under half trace to an unresolved V gene in checked studies; the others have no known cause. The sample table shows tens of thousands of clones, and 85% are seen once. The ten largest account for roughly a sixth of the sample. Broader findings and caveats from the paper: The antigen specificity of the peripheral T cells that underwent clonal expansion was not determined. After ivuxolimab, expanded clones were on average more numerous among CD8+ T cells than among CD4+ T cells. Low levels of normalized T-cell clonal expansion were also seen in some nonresponding patients. In the 0.1-3.0 mg/kg groups, partial responders had among the lowest normalized peripheral clonal expansion, particularly in CD8+ T cells. At doses of 0.1 to 3.0 mg/kg, clonal expansion of both CD4+ and CD8+ blood T cells was observed from baseline to week 6.

Trimming removed 5 bases from V and 8 bases from J, leaving 15 bases between the germline ends. The CDR3 starts with the cysteine, ends with the phenylalanine, and has 13 residues. Of the read, only the CDR3 DNA is kept; its 39 bases are in frame from base 1. The germline V gene supplies CDR1 MDHEN and CDR2 SYDVKM. Rearrangement joined TRBV28 to TRBJ1-1; no D segment can be confidently identified. The TCR sequence derives from an adult with an advanced solid tumor such as melanoma, head and neck, liver or kidney cancer. Sequencing used CD4+ or CD8+ T cells sorted from blood, obtained in a trial of the OX40 agonist ivuxolimab. The bases are TGTGCCAGCAGTCCCTCCCCGGTCTCCGAAGCTTTCTTT. It encodes CASSPSPVSEAFF.